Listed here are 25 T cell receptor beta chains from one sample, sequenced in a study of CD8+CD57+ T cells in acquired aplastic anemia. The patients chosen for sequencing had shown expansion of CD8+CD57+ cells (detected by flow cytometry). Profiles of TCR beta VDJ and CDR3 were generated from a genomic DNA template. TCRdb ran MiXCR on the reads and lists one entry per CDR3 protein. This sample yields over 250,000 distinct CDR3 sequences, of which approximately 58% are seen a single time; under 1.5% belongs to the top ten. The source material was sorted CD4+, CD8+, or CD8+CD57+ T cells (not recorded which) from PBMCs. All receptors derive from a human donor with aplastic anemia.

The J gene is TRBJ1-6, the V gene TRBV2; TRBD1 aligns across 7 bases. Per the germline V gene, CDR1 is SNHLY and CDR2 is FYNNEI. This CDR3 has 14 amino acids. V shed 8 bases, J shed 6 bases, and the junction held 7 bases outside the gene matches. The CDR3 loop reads CASEEGAANSPLHF. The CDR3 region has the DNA TGTGCCAGCGAGGAGGGGGCGGCTAATTCACCCCTCCACTTT.

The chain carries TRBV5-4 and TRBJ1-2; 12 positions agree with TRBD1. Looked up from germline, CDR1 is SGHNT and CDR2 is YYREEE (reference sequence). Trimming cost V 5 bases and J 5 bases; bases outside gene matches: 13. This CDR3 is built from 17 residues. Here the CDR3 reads CASSFPGQGARGYGYTF. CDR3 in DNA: TGTGCCAGCAGTTTTCCGGGACAGGGGGCGCGAGGTTATGGCTACACCTTC.

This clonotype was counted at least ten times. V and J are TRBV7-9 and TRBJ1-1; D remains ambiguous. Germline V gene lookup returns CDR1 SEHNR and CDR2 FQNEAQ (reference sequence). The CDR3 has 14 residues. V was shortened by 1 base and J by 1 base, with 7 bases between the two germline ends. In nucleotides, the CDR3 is TGTGCCAGCAGCTTAGGGGCGGCGAACACTGAAGCTTTCTTT. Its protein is CASSLGAANTEAFF. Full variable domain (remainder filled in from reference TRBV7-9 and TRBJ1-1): DTGVSQNPRHKITKRGQNVTFRCDPISEHNRLYWYRQTLGQGPEFLTYFQNEAQLEKSRLLSDRFSAERPKGSFSTLEIQRTEQGDSAMYLCASSLGAANTEAFFGQGTRLTVV.

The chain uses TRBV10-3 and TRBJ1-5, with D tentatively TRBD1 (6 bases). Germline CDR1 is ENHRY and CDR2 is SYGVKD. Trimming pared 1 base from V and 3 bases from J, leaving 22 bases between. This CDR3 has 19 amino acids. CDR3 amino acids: CAISEWGGVRRGLNQPQHF. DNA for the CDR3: TGTGCCATCAGTGAGTGGGGAGGTGTCAGGCGGGGGCTCAATCAGCCCCAGCATTTT.

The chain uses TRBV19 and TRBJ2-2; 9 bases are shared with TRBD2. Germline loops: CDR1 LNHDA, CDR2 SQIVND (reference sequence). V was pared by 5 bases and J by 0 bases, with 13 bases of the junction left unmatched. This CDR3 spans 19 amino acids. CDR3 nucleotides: TGTGCCAGTAGTTCGACTACTAGCGGGCTGTTTTCGAACACCGGGGAGCTGTTTTTT. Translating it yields CASSSTTSGLFSNTGELFF.

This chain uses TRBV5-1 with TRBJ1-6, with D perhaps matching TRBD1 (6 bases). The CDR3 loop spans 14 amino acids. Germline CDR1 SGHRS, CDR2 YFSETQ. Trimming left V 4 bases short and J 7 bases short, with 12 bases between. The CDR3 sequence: CASSQGWVNSPLHF. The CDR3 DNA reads TGCGCCAGCAGCCAGGGGTGGGTAAATTCACCCCTCCACTTT.

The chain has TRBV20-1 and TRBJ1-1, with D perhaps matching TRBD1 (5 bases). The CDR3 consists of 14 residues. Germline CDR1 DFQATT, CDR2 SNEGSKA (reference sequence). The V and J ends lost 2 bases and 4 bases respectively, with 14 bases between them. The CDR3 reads CSARQSTVGTEAFF. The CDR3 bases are TGCAGTGCTAGACAATCGACAGTGGGCACTGAAGCTTTCTTT.

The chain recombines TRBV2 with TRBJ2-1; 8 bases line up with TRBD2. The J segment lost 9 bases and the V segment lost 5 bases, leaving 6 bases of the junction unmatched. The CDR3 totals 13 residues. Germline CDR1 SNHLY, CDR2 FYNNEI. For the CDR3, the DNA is TGTGCCAGCAGTTCCGGGACTAGAGGTGAGCAGTTCTTC. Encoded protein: CASSSGTRGEQFF.

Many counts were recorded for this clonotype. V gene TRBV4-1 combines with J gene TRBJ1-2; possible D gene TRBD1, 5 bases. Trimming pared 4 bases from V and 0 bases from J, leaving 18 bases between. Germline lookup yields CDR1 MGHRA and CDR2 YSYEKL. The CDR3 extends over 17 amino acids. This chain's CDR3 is CASSPSGGTDSNYGYTF. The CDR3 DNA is TGCGCCAGCAGCCCCTCGGGCGGGACGGATTCTAACTATGGCTACACCTTC.

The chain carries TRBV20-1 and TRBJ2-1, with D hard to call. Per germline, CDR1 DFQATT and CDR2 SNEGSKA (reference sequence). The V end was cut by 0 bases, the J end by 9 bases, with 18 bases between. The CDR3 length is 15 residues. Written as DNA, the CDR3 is TGCAGTGCTAGAGATCTAGGGCAAGGGTTCGGTGAGCAGTTCTTC. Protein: CSARDLGQGFGEQFF.

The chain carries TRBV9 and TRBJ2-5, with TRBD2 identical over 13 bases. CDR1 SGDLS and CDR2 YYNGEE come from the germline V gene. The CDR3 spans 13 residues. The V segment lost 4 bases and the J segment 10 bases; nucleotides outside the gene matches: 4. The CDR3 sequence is CASSPRLAGGQYF. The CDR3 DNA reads TGTGCCAGCAGCCCCAGACTAGCGGGAGGCCAGTACTTC.

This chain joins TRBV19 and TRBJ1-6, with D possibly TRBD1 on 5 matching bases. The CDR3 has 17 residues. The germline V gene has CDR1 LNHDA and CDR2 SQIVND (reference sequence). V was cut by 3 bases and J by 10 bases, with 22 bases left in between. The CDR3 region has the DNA TGTGCCAGTAGTATTGGCGGTCAGGGTAGAGGAATATCACCCCTCCACTTT. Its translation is CASSIGGQGRGISPLHF.

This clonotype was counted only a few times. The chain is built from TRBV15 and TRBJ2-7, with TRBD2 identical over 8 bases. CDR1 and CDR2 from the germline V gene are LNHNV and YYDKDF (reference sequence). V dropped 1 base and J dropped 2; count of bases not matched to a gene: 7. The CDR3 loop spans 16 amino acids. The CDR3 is CATSRVRASGPYEQYF. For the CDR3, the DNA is TGTGCCACCAGCAGAGTCAGGGCTAGCGGGCCCTACGAGCAGTACTTC.

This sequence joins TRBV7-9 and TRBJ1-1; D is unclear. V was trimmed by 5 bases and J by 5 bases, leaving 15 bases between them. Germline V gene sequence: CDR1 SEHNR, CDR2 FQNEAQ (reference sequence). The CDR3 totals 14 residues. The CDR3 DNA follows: TGTGCCAGCAGCGAGGGAGGAAGTGAGACTGAAGCTTTCTTT. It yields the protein CASSEGGSETEAFF.

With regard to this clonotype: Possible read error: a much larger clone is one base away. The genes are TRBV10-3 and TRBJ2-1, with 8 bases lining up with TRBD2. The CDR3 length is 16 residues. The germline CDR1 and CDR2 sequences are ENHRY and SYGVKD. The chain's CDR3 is CASSPPGGRSYSEQFF. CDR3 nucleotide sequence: TGTGCCAGCAGCCCGCCGGGGGGGCGATCCTACAGTGAGCAGTTCTTC.

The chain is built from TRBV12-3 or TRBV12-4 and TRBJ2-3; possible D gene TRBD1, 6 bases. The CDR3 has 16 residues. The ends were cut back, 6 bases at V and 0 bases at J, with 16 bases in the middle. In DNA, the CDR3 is TGTGCCAGCAGCGCTTACACAGGGTCGAGCACAGATACGCAGTATTTT. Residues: CASSAYTGSSTDTQYF.

CDR3 nucleotide sequence: TGTGCCAGCAGGGGCAGACAGGGGGCGGGTGGCTACACCTTC. This codes for CASRGRQGAGGYTF. The chain has TRBV12-3 or TRBV12-4 and TRBJ1-2; 10 positions agree with TRBD1. The CDR3 consists of 14 residues. Trimming at V came to 6 bases and at J to 7 bases, leaving 8 bases not matched to a gene.

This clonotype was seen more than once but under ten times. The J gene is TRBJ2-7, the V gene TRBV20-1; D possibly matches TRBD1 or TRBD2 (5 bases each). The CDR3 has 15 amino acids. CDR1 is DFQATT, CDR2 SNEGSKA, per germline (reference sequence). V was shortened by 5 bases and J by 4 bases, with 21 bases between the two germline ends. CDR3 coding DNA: TGCAGTGCTGCCATACCGGGACGCAACTCATACGAGCAGTACTTC. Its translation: CSAAIPGRNSYEQYF.

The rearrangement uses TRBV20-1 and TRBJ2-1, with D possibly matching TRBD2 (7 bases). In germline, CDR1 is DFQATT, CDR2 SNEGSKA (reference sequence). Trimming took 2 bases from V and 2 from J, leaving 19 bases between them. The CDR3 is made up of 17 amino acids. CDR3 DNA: TGCAGTGCTAGACTGCCCGGGGGGCGTAGCACCTACAATGAGCAGTTCTTC. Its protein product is CSARLPGGRSTYNEQFF.

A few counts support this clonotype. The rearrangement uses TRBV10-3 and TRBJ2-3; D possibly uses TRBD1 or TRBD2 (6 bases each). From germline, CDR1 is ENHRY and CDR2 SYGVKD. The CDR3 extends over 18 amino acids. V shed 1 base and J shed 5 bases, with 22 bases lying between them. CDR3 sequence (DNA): TGTGCCATCAGTGAGTACTTACCGGAGGGGGACCTCAAAGATACGCAGTATTTT. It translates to CAISEYLPEGDLKDTQYF.

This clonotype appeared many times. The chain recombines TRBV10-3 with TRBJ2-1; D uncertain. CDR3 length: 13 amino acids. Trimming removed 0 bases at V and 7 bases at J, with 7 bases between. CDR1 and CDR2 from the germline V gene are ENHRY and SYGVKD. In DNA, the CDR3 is TGTGCCATCAGTGAGTCGGTATTGAATGAGCAGTTCTTC. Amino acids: CAISESVLNEQFF.

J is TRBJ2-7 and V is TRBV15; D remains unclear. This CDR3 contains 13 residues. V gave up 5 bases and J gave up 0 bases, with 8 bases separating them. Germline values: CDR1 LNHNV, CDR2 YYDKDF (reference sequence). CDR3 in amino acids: CATSGGDSYEQYF. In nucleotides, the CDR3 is TGTGCCACCAGCGGCGGAGACTCCTACGAGCAGTACTTC.

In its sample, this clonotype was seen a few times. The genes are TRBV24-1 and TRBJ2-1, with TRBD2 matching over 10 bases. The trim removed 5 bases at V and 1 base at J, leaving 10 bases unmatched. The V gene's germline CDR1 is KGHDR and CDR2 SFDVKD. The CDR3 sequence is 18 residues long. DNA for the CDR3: TGTGCCACCAGTGGTCCTAGCGGGGGACCTGATTCCTACAATGAGCAGTTCTTC. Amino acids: CATSGPSGGPDSYNEQFF.

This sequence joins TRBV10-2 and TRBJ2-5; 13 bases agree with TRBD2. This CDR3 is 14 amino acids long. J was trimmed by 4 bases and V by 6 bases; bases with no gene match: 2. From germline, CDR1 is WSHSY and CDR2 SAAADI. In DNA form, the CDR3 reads TGCGCCAGCAGGGGACTAGCGGGGTCAGAGACCCAGTACTTC. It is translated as CASRGLAGSETQYF.

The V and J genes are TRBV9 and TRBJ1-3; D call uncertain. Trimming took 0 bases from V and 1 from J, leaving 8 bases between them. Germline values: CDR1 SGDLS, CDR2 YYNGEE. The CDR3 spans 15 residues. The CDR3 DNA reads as TGTGCCAGCAGCGTAGGAGGGTTTTCTGGAAACACCATATATTTT. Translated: CASSVGGFSGNTIYF. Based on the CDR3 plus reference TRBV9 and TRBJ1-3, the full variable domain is DSGVTQTPKHLITATGQRVTLRCSPRSGDLSVYWYQQSLDQGLQFLIQYYNGEERAKGNILERFSAQQFPDLHSELNLSSLELGDSALYFCASSVGGFSGNTIYFGEGSWLTVV.